This passage covers 16 T cell receptor beta chains from one sample sequenced in a study of T cells in Graves' hyperthyroidism and ophthalmopathy. Amplification yielded TCR beta CDR3 regions, with RNA transcripts as the source. Primed by the HTBI set, a first-round RT-PCR was run on the TCR CDR3. TCRdb independently ran MiXCR on the multiplex PCR reads; one entry per CDR3 protein. The profile shows around 540,000 distinct CDR3 sequences, about 16% of them singletons. The sequenced sample was blood. These TCRs come from a woman aged 25 to 39 with Graves' ophthalmopathy.

In its sample, this clonotype was seen a few times. The chain joins TRBV28 to TRBJ2-3, with 9 bases fitting TRBD2. CDR3 length: 20 amino acids. J lost 4 bases, V lost 4 bases, and 21 bases had no gene match. Germline CDR1 MDHEN, CDR2 SYDVKM. In DNA form, the CDR3 reads TGTGCCAGCAGTTCACCCATGATAATAGCGGGAGATCTTAGCTCAGATACGCAGTATTTT. Protein product: CASSSPMIIAGDLSSDTQYF. The full variable domain, rest sourced from reference TRBV28 and TRBJ2-3, is DVKVTQSSRYLVKRTGEKVFLECVQDMDHENMFWYRQDPGLGLRLIYFSYDVKMKEKGDIPEGYSVSREKKERFSLILESASTNQTSMYLCASSSPMIIAGDLSSDTQYFGPGTRLTVL.

Ten or more counts support this clonotype. The gene calls are TRBV11-2 and TRBJ2-3; D is ambiguous. Germline lookup yields CDR1 SGHAT and CDR2 FQNNGV. The CDR3 extends over 14 amino acids. The V end was cut by 5 bases, the J end by 4 bases, with 13 bases between. CDR3 region: CASSEEELSDTQYF. In DNA form, the CDR3 reads TGTGCCAGCAGCGAAGAGGAGTTGTCAGATACGCAGTATTTT.

This clonotype appeared many times. V gene TRBV3-1 combines with J gene TRBJ1-3, with no clear D. This CDR3 has 14 amino acids. Per germline, CDR1 LGHDT and CDR2 YNNKEL (reference sequence). The germline V and J ends were trimmed by 3 bases and 3 bases, with 9 bases remaining between them. CDR3 nucleotide sequence: TGTGCCAGCAGCCAGCAGGCTCATGGAAACACCATATATTTT. It encodes CASSQQAHGNTIYF. The whole variable domain, filled in from reference TRBV3-1 and TRBJ1-3, reads DTAVSQTPKYLVTQMGNDKSIKCEQNLGHDTMYWYKQDSKKFLKIMFSYNNKELIINETVPNRFSPKSPDKAHLNLHINSLELGDSAVYFCASSQQAHGNTIYFGEGSWLTVV.

This clonotype has only a few counts. This chain joins TRBV20-1 and TRBJ1-2; D not resolved. Looked up from germline, CDR1 is DFQATT and CDR2 is SNEGSKA (reference sequence). The CDR3 totals 12 residues. Trimming removed 4 bases at V and 2 bases at J, with 8 bases between. DNA for the CDR3: TGCAGTGCTATAGCCTCGAACTATGGCTACACCTTC. The encoded protein is CSAIASNYGYTF.

This clonotype occurred a few times. This chain joins TRBV4-1 and TRBJ2-3; 12 positions agree with TRBD2. Looked up from germline, CDR1 is MGHRA and CDR2 is YSYEKL. The length of the CDR3 is 18 residues. J gave up 2 bases and V 2 bases, and 8 bases lay outside the gene matches. CDR3 coding DNA: TGCGCCAGCAGCCAACACTGGGCTAGCGGGAGGGTCACAGATACGCAGTATTTT. It specifies CASSQHWASGRVTDTQYF.

The V call is TRBV30, the J call TRBJ2-2; 9 positions agree with TRBD2. The ends lost 1 base at V and 6 bases at J; junction bases unmatched: 9. The CDR3 spans 16 residues. Germline CDR1 reads GTSNPN; CDR2 reads SVGIG (reference sequence). Written as DNA, the CDR3 is TGTGCCTGGAGTGGGCTAGCGGGATTTCTTCCCGGGGAGCTGTTTTTT. This encodes CAWSGLAGFLPGELFF.

This clonotype was counted a few times. The chain combines TRBV3-1 with TRBJ1-4; 7 bases are shared with TRBD1. The junction had 11 bases not matched to a gene; V was cut back by 4 bases and J by 15 bases. Germline CDR1 LGHDT, CDR2 YNNKEL (reference sequence). The CDR3 loop spans 13 amino acids. In DNA, the CDR3 is TGTGCCAGCAGCCGTACCGGGACAGAAAGGGTGTTTTTT. Translating gives CASSRTGTERVFF.

CDR3 coding DNA: TGCAGCGTTCTCCGAGGCAAGACCCAGTACTTC. Its translation: CSVLRGKTQYF. J is TRBJ2-5 and V is TRBV29-1; D gene uncertain. The germline V gene encodes CDR1 SQVTM and CDR2 ANQGSEA. The CDR3 runs to 11 residues. The ends were cut back, 5 bases at V and 6 bases at J, with 10 bases in the middle.

This clonotype has a single count. The chain combines TRBV12-3 or TRBV12-4 with TRBJ2-2; 9 nucleotides line up with TRBD2. Trimming at V came to 6 bases and at J to 7 bases, leaving 15 bases not matched to a gene. The CDR3 has 17 residues. The CDR3 reads CASSPSRREGHHGELFF. CDR3 nucleotides: TGTGCCAGCAGCCCCTCGCGGCGGGAGGGCCACCACGGGGAGCTGTTTTTT.

V and J are TRBV28 and TRBJ1-5, with TRBD1 identical over 10 bases. V lost 7 bases and J lost 0; bases outside the gene matches: 12. This CDR3 has 18 residues. The germline gives CDR1 MDHEN, CDR2 SYDVKM. The CDR3 here is CASTDGGQGTFSNQPQHF. The CDR3, as DNA: TGTGCCAGCACCGACGGGGGACAGGGGACCTTTAGCAATCAGCCCCAGCATTTT.

This sequence joins TRBV15 and TRBJ1-5; the match to TRBD1 covers 10 bases. This CDR3 spans 16 amino acids. Per germline, CDR1 LNHNV and CDR2 YYDKDF (reference sequence). V shed 1 base and J 7 bases; nucleotides not matched to a gene: 7. The CDR3 spells CATSRVGTGERQPQHF. CDR3 in DNA: TGTGCCACCAGCAGAGTAGGGACAGGGGAAAGGCAGCCCCAGCATTTT.

V and J are TRBV28 and TRBJ2-4, with D possibly being TRBD1 (6 bases). V gave up 6 bases and J gave up 13 bases, with 22 bases separating them. Per the germline V gene, CDR1 is MDHEN and CDR2 is SYDVKM. This CDR3 has 14 amino acids. CDR3 amino acids: CASSQGPNTDRQYF. The CDR3 nucleotides read TGTGCCAGCAGCCAAGGTCCTAACACGGACAGACAGTACTTC.

The genes are TRBV30 and TRBJ1-3; TRBD1 aligns across 9 bases. This CDR3 is built from 16 residues. From germline, CDR1 is GTSNPN and CDR2 SVGIG (reference sequence). J was trimmed by 0 bases and V by 2 bases; bases with no gene match: 5. The CDR3 DNA follows: TGTGCCTGGAGTACAGGACAGGGGAACTCTGGAAACACCATATATTTT. Its protein product is CAWSTGQGNSGNTIYF.

V usage is TRBV5-1 and J usage is TRBJ2-1; 10 bases line up with TRBD2. The CDR3 runs 18 residues. V lost 5 bases, J lost 10 bases, and 21 bases stayed unmatched. CDR1 and CDR2 from the germline V gene are SGHRS and YFSETQ. CDR3 loop: CASRHGLAGGVVIREQFF. The CDR3 region has the DNA TGCGCCAGCAGACATGGTTTAGCGGGAGGCGTTGTTATACGCGAGCAGTTCTTC.

This clonotype was recorded a few times. The rearrangement links TRBV9 to TRBJ2-2, with no clear D. Germline CDR1 reads SGDLS; CDR2 reads YYNGEE. This CDR3 has 14 residues. Trimming took 2 bases from V and 1 from J, leaving 6 bases between them. The CDR3 reads CASSVGQNTGELFF. CDR3 nucleotides: TGTGCCAGCAGCGTTGGCCAGAACACCGGGGAGCTGTTTTTT.

This clonotype was seen many times. CDR3 region: CNGTGETYEQYF. DNA of the CDR3: TGCAATGGGACAGGGGAAACCTACGAGCAGTACTTC. The chain employs TRBV20-1 and TRBJ2-7; 10 nucleotides agree with TRBD1. There are 12 residues in the CDR3. Germline V gene sequence: CDR1 DFQATT, CDR2 SNEGSKA (reference sequence).